This TCR beta chain was obtained from a study of T cell repertoires in cytomegalovirus infection. TCRdb re-called the reads with MiXCR, one entry per CDR3 protein. Of about 100,000 distinct CDR3 sequences in the sample, 20% to 30% were seen once. V lost 8 bases and J 4 bases, leaving 16 bases between the germline ends. Germline lookup yields CDR1 MDHEN and CDR2 SYDVKM. The CDR3 is made up of 14 amino acids. Specimen: CD8+ T cells from PBMCs. The V call is TRBV28, the J call TRBJ2-3; D possibly matches TRBD1 or TRBD2 (5 bases each). The TCR sequence derives from a human donor in good health (CMV status not recorded). Some clones in this sample may be carry-over from other donors' samples. CDR3 sequence: CASRHLLGADTQYF. In DNA, the CDR3 is TGTGCCAGCCGACATCTCCTGGGGGCAGATACGCAGTATTTT.